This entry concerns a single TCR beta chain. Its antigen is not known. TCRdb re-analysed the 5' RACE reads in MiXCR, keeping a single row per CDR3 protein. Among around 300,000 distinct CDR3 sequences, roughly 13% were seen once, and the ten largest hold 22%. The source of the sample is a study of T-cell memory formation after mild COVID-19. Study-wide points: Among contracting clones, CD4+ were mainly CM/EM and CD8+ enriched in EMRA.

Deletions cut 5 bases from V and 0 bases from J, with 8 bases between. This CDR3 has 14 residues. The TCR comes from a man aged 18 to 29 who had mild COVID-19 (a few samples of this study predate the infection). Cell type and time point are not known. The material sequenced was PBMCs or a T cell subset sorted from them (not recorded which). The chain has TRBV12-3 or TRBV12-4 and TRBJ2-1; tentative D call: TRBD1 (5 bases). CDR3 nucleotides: TGTGCCAGCAGTCACAGGTACTCCTACAATGAGCAGTTCTTC. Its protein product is CASSHRYSYNEQFF.